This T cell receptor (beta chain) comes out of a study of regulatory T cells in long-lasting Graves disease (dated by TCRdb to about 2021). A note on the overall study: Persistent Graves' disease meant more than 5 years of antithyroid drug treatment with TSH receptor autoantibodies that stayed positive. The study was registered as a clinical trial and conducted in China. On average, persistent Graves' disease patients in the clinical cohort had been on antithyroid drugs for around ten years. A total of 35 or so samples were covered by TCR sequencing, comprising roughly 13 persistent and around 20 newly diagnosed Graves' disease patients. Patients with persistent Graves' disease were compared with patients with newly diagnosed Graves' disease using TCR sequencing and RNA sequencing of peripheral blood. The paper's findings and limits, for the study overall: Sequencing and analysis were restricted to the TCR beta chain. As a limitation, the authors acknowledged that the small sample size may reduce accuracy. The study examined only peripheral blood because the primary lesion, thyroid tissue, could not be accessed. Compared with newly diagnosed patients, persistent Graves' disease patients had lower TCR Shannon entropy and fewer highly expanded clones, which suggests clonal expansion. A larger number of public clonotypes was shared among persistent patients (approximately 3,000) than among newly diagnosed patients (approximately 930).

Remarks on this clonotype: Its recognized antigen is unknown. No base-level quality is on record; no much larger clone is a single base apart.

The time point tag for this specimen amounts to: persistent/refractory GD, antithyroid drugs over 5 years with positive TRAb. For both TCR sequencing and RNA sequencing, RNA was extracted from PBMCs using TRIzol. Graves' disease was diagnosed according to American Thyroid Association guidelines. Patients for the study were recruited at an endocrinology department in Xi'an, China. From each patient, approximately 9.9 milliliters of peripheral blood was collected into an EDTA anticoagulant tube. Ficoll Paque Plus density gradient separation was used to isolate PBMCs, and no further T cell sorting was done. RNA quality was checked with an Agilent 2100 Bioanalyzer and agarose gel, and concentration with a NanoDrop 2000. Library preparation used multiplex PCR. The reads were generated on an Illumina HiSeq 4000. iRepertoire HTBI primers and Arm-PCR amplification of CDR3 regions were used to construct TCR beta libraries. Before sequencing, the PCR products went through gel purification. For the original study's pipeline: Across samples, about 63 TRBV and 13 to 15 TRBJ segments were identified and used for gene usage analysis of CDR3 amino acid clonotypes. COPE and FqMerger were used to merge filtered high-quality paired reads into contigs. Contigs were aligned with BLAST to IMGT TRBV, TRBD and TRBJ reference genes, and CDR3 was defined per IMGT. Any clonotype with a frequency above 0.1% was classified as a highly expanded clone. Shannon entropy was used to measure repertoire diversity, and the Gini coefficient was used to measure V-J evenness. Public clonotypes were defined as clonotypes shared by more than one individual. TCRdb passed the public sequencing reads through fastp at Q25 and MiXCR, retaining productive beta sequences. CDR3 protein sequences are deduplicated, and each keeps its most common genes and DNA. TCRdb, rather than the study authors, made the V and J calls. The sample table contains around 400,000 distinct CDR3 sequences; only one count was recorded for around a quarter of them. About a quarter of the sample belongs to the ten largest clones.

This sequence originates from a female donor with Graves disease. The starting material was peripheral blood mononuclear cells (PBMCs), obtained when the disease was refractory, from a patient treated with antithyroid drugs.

The nucleotide sequence reads TGTGCCAGCAACACATTTGGGGACACTGAAGCTTTCTTT. Its amino acids are CASNTFGDTEAFF. Rearrangement joined TRBV7-3 to TRBJ1-1; a confident D gene designation cannot be given. Reading from cysteine to phenylalanine, the CDR3 counts 13 amino acids. Just CDR3 DNA is preserved here, 39 bases in frame from base 1. The germline V gene specifies SGHTA as CDR1 and FQGTGA as CDR2. V is clipped by 7 bases and J by 3 bases, and the sequence between their germline boundaries is 12 bases long.